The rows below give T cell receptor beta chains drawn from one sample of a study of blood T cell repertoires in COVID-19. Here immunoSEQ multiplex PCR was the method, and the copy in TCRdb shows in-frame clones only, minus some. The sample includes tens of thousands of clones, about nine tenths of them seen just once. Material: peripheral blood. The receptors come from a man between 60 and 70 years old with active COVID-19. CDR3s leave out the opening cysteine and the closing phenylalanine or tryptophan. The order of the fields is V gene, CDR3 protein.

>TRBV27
ASRPKDRVYEQY
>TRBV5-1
ASSLGTGGTYNEQF
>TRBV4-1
ASSLDSYNEQF
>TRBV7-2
ASSRRGGAETQY
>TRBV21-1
ASSKVSRESYEQY
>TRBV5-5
ASSLQGGNQPQH
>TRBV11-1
ASSRTGNNSPLH
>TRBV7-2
ASSLGPEGHNEQF
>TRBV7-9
ASSLGQDYNEQF
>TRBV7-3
ASSLEGATNTGELF
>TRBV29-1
TSRGGDSYNEQF
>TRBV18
ASSPPNSPDTQY
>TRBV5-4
ASSLSPDRLHTEAF
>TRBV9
ASSEWELITDTQY
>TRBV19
ASTGRQGSGELF
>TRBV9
ASSVAPARDTQY
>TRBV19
ASSLGQYNQPQH
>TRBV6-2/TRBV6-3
ASSYQTGALTYEQY
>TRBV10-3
AITSGEANYGYT
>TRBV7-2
ASSLVTGPQETQY
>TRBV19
ASSMARTGGYEQY
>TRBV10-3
AISGTGMDTQY
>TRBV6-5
ASTLGAGNTEAF
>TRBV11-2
ASSPVVGQQGGGYT
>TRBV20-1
SASPFYGYT
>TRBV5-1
ASSLGSTYEQY
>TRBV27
ASNDRQGAGSPLH
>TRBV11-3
ASSLGGGTTDTQY
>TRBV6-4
ASSDSGLATNEQF
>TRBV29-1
SVTRTGDEKLF
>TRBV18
ASSPPVRMNTEAF
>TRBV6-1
ASSEALAGFGYEQY
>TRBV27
ASSLSGTVNQPQH
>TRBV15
ATSRDRGSQETQY
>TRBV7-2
ASSSTSGGEKTQY
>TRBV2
ASNPDRAINYGYT
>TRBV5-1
ASSLGDRENIQY
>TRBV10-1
ASSDDDRANEKLF
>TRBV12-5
ASGLGQGREQY
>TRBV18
ASSRSTSGGQTQY
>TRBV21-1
ASSKVAGWNEQF
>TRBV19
ASRRHLSYSNQPQH
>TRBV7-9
ASSLIHYEQY
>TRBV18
ASSPPLGQGPLAEAF
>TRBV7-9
ASSLRGGRHEQY
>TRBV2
ASGQDRDGNTIY
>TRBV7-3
ASSPSGGEGYT
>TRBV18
ASSRGDPYEQY
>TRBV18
ASSPNPTGGYEQY
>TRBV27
ASSPGTGYMANEKLF
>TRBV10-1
ASRQGADEQY
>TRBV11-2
ASSFEAGGGQPQH
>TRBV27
ASSLGGRSPGELF
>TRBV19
ASRWPEAWDTEAF